This T cell receptor beta chain was sequenced for a study of blood T cell repertoires in COVID-19. Whole-study context: From the United States, Italy and Spain came samples of acute and convalescent COVID-19. T cells, B-cell-depleted T cells, or PBMCs supplied cDNA or gDNA.

CDR1 SGHTA and CDR2 FQGNSA come from the germline V gene. V was pared by 2 bases and J by 1 base, with 11 bases between. The CDR3 is made up of 15 amino acids. This table comes from immunoSEQ multiplex PCR, and its TCRdb copy is limited to in-frame clones, with some not included. The sample includes approximately 250,000 clones, approximately 87% seen only once; the top ten take about 9.1%. This clonotype was obtained from a human donor in a cohort sampled during active COVID-19. The source material was peripheral blood. The V and J genes are TRBV7-2 and TRBJ2-5, with D perhaps matching TRBD2 (6 bases). CDR3 sequence (DNA): TGTGCCAGCAGCTTAACTTGGGGACTCCAAGAGACCCAGTACTTC. Translating gives CASSLTWGLQETQYF.